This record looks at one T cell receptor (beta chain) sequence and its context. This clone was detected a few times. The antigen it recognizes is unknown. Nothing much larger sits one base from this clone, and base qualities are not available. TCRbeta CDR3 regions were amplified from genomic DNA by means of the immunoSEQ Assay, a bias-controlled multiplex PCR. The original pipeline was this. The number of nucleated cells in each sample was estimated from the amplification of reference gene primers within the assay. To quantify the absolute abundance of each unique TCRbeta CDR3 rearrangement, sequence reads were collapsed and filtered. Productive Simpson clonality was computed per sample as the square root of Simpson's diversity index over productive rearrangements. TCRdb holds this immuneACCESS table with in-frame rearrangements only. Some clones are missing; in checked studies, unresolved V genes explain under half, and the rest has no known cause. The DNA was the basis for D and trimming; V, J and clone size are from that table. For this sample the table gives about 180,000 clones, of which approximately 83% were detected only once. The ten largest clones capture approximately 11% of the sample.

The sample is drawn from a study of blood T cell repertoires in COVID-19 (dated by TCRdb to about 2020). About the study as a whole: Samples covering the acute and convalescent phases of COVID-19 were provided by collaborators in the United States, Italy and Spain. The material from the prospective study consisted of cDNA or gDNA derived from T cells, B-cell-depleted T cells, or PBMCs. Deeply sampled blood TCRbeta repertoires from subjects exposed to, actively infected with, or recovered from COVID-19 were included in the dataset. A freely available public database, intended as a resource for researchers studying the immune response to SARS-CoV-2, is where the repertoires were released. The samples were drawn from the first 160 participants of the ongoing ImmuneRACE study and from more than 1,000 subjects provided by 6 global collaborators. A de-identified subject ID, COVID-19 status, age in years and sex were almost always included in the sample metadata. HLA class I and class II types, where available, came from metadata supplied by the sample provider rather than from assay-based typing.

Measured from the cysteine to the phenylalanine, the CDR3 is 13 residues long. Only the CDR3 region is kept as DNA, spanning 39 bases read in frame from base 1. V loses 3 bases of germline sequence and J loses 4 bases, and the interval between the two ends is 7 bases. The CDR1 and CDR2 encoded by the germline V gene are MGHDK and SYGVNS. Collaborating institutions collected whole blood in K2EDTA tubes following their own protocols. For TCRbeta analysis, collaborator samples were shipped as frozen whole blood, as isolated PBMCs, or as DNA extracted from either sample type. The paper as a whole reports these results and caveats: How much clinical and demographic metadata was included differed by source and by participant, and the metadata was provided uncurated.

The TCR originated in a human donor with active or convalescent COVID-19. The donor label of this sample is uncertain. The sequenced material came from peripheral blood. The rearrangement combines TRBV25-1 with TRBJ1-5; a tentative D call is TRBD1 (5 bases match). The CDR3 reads CASSEGGNQPQHF. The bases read TGTGCCAGCAGTGAGGGGGGAAATCAGCCCCAGCATTTT.